Listed below are T cell receptor beta chains from one sample, sequenced in a study of shared clonotypes between healthy human individuals. Repertoires were generated with immunoSEQ multiplex PCR, while TCRdb's copy carries only in-frame clones and drops some. The profile covers approximately 250,000 clones, with 50% to 75% appearing a single time and around 10% taken by the ten largest. The specimen was memory CD4+ T cells sorted from blood. These receptor sequences come from a man aged 25-40 years in good health. Each CDR3 is given with its conserved first and last residue. The D gene is left open where the match is weak. Size is stated for part of the rows, as once, few or many counts, or as a class when the clone is expanded.

once	TRBD1	TRBV2	TRBJ2-1	TGTGCCAGCAGTGTCGGGACAGGGGGCAGAGATGAGCAGTTCTTC	CASSVGTGGRDEQFF
-	-	TRBV11-3	TRBJ2-1	TGTGCCAGCAGCTTAGACTCGAGCTCCTACAATGAGCAGTTCTTC	CASSLDSSSYNEQFF
-	-	TRBV28	TRBJ1-2	TGTGCCAGCAGTTTGATGGAAGCTAACTATGGCTACACCTTC	CASSLMEANYGYTF
few	-	TRBV18	TRBJ2-1	TGTGCCAGCTCCCTGTATGGCTTTGAGCAGTTCTTC	CASSLYGFEQFF
-	-	TRBV6-5	TRBJ2-4	TGTGCCAGCAGTTACTATGCGAACCCCCCGGTGGACATTCAGTACTTC	CASSYYANPPVDIQYF
-	TRBD1	TRBV5-4	TRBJ2-7	TGTGCCAGCAGCTTCGCAGGGGGCATCTACGAGCAGTACTTC	CASSFAGGIYEQYF
few	TRBD1	TRBV6-5	TRBJ1-2	TGTGCCAGCAGTTCGGACAGGTCCTATGGCTACACCTTC	CASSSDRSYGYTF
once	TRBD1	TRBV5-5	TRBJ1-2	TGTGCCAGCAGCTTGATCGGACAGGGCCGAAACTATGGCTACACCTTC	CASSLIGQGRNYGYTF
-	TRBD1	TRBV29-1	TRBJ2-4	TGCAGCTCCTCGGGTCGGGACAGGGGGTGGGAAAACATTCAGTACTTC	CSSSGRDRGWENIQYF
-	-	TRBV5-1	TRBJ2-5	TGCGCCAGCAGCTACAGGGGAGGAGGAGAGACCCAGTACTTC	CASSYRGGGETQYF
-	-	TRBV6-6	TRBJ2-2	TGTGCCAGCAGTTACCGAGGGAGTGACACCGGGGAGCTGTTTTTT	CASSYRGSDTGELFF
-	TRBD2	TRBV11-3	TRBJ2-2	TGTGCCACCCGACTAGCTTGGAACACCGGGGAGCTGTTTTTT	CATRLAWNTGELFF
-	TRBD1	TRBV4-1	TRBJ2-1	TGCGCCAGCAGCCTAGGGACAGGTGATTACAATGAGCAGTTCTTC	CASSLGTGDYNEQFF
-	TRBD2	TRBV5-4	TRBJ2-1	TGTGCCAGCACCCCTGGGGGGACTAGCCTCAATGAGCAGTTCTTC	CASTPGGTSLNEQFF
-	-	TRBV5-1	TRBJ2-3	TGCGCCAGCAGCATCACAGGGTTTGGATACACAGATACGCAGTATTTT	CASSITGFGYTDTQYF
few	-	TRBV18	TRBJ1-1	TGTGCCAGCTCACCACGAAGGAGCGGGTTGACTGAAGCTTTCTTT	CASSPRRSGLTEAFF
-	TRBD2	TRBV13	TRBJ2-1	TGTGCCAGCAGCCCGCAGCGACTAGCGGGGAATGAGCAGTTCTTC	CASSPQRLAGNEQFF
many	-	TRBV7-9	TRBJ2-7	TGTGCCAGCAGAATAGGAGACGGAGTTCAGTACTTC	CASRIGDGVQYF
once	-	TRBV28	TRBJ2-1	TGTGCCAGCAAACGATCGGGGTCCGGGACCTTGGGTTTCGATGAGCAGTTCTTC	CASKRSGSGTLGFDEQFF
-	TRBD2	TRBV5-1	TRBJ2-7	TGCGCCAGCAGCTTGGACCCGGGACTACCCTACGAGCAGTACTTC	CASSLDPGLPYEQYF
-	-	TRBV2	TRBJ1-1	TGTGCCAGCGGGACCGACAGTTTCACTGAAGCTTTCTTT	CASGTDSFTEAFF
-	TRBD1	TRBV28	TRBJ2-7	TGTGCCAGCAGTTTCCGGGACAGGGGCTTGAGTTGGCAGTACTTC	CASSFRDRGLSWQYF
-	-	TRBV5-1	TRBJ2-7	TGCGCCAGCAGCTACTCCTCCTACGAGCAGTACTTC	CASSYSSYEQYF
-	-	TRBV5-1	TRBJ2-7	TGCGCCAGCGCTAGGGGGTTACCCTCCTACGAGCAGTACTTC	CASARGLPSYEQYF
-	-	TRBV18	TRBJ1-4	TGTGCCAGCTCCCAGGGTTGGGCTAATGAAAAACTGTTTTTT	CASSQGWANEKLFF
-	-	TRBV7-8	TRBJ2-3	TGTGCCAGCAGCCCTGGCTATCTTAGCACAGATACGCAGTATTTT	CASSPGYLSTDTQYF
-	-	TRBV7-9	TRBJ2-4	TGTGCCAGCAGCTCCCCACGGACAGCGGTAGCCAAAAACATTCAGTACTTC	CASSSPRTAVAKNIQYF
-	TRBD2	TRBV4-1	TRBJ2-3	TGCGCCAGCAGCCAAGATGGAGGCTTGGGAGGGGATACGCAGTATTTT	CASSQDGGLGGDTQYF
-	TRBD1	TRBV7-7	TRBJ2-1	TGTGCCAGCAGTGAGGACAGGGACAATGAGCAGTTCTTC	CASSEDRDNEQFF
-	-	TRBV5-6	TRBJ2-7	TGTGCCAGCAGCTTGGGAGGGCTAGTCACCTACGAGCAGTACTTC	CASSLGGLVTYEQYF
once	-	TRBV11-3	TRBJ2-7	TGTGCCAGCAGCTTGGGGACAACCTACGAGCAGTACTTC	CASSLGTTYEQYF
-	-	TRBV9	TRBJ2-1	TGTGCCAGCAGCGTAGGGGCTAGCTTCTACAATGAGCAGTTCTTC	CASSVGASFYNEQFF
few	-	TRBV7-8	TRBJ2-5	TGTGCCAGCAGCTTAGCTCGGGGCGCAGAGACCCAGTACTTC	CASSLARGAETQYF
-	-	TRBV5-1	TRBJ2-3	TGCGCCAGCAGCTTGGCGGGCGGCGGCACAGATACGCAGTATTTT	CASSLAGGGTDTQYF
few	-	TRBV6-5	TRBJ1-2	TGTGCCAGCAGGCCGGGAGGTGTCAACTATGGCTACACCTTC	CASRPGGVNYGYTF
-	-	TRBV4-3	TRBJ2-7	TGCGCCAGCAGCAGTACTCGGGACTTGAAGTACGAGCAGTACTTC	CASSSTRDLKYEQYF
-	TRBD2	TRBV9	TRBJ2-5	TGTGCCAGCAGCGTAGCTTGGGGGGGGCAAGAGACCCAGTACTTC	CASSVAWGGQETQYF
-	TRBD1	TRBV28	TRBJ1-2	TGTGCCAGCAGTTTAATGGTGACAGGGCGAGGCTACACCTTC	CASSLMVTGRGYTF
-	TRBD2	TRBV7-2	TRBJ2-1	TGTGCCAGCATGGGTTGGGAGGGCCAACAGAATGAGCAGTTCTTC	CASMGWEGQQNEQFF
-	-	TRBV15	TRBJ2-6	TGTGCCACCAGCAGAGGACAGAACTCTGGGGCCAACGTCCTGACTTTC	CATSRGQNSGANVLTF
-	TRBD2	TRBV28	TRBJ2-7	TGTGCCAGCAGTTCAATTATTGGGACTAGCGGGAGGGCGGATTCCTACGAGCAGTACTTC	CASSSIIGTSGRADSYEQYF
-	-	TRBV2	TRBJ2-6	TGTGCCAGCAGGGAGCAGGGGCCGAACCAAGGGGCCAACGTCCTGACTTTC	CASREQGPNQGANVLTF
-	TRBD1	TRBV28	TRBJ1-5	TGTGCCAGCAGTTTATCAGGGGGCGGACAGCCCCAGCATTTT	CASSLSGGGQPQHF
-	-	TRBV6-5	TRBJ2-7	TGTGCCACCAATCGACAGGGAGGGCCCTACGAGCAGTACTTC	CATNRQGGPYEQYF
-	TRBD2	TRBV7-9	TRBJ2-7	TGTGCCAGCAGCCCCTACTTCGGGCTAGCGGGAGTTCGGAACGAGCAGTACTTC	CASSPYFGLAGVRNEQYF
-	-	TRBV27	TRBJ2-5	TGTGCCAGCAGTTCTACAGGGTACCAAGAGACCCAGTACTTC	CASSSTGYQETQYF
-	TRBD2	TRBV7-9	TRBJ2-1	TGTGCCACCGGACTAGCGGGAGTTAGTGAGCAGTTCTTC	CATGLAGVSEQFF
-	TRBD2	TRBV5-1	TRBJ2-1	TGCGCCAGCAGCCCGACTAGCGCTAGCTCCTACAATGAGCAGTTCTTC	CASSPTSASSYNEQFF
-	TRBD2	TRBV18	TRBJ2-1	TGTGCCAGCTCACCAGTGACTAGCGGGAGCATGAGCTCCTACAATGAGCAGTTCTTC	CASSPVTSGSMSSYNEQFF
-	-	TRBV19	TRBJ2-1	TGTGCCAGTAGGAATACAGGTTACAATGAGCAGTTCTTC	CASRNTGYNEQFF
-	-	TRBV6-6	TRBJ1-1	TGTGCCAGCAGTTTACCGAACACTGAAGCTTTCTTT	CASSLPNTEAFF
few	TRBD1	TRBV27	TRBJ1-4	TGTGCCAGCAGTTTAGCCCCTGTGACAGGGGGCTTAGATGAAAAACTGTTTTTT	CASSLAPVTGGLDEKLFF
few	TRBD2	TRBV25-1	TRBJ2-7	TGTGCCAGCAGTGACCCGAGACTAGCGGGAGCCTACGAGCAGTACTTC	CASSDPRLAGAYEQYF
-	-	TRBV6-6	TRBJ2-1	TGTGCCAGCAGTCCTCGGCAGGGTTACGAGCAGTTCTTC	CASSPRQGYEQFF
-	-	TRBV7-2	TRBJ1-2	TGTGCCAGCAGTAGGGCAGCGAGTTCAGATGGCTACACCTTC	CASSRAASSDGYTF
-	-	TRBV4-3	TRBJ1-2	TGCGCCAGCAGCCAAGGAGGCACAGCTAGAACCTATGGCTACACCTTC	CASSQGGTARTYGYTF
-	TRBD2	TRBV18	TRBJ2-7	TGTGCCAGCTCACCCAAGACTAGCGGGAACAAAGAGCAGTACTTC	CASSPKTSGNKEQYF
-	-	TRBV9	TRBJ2-1	TGTGCCAGCAGCACCCGGGACTACAATGAGCAGTTCTTC	CASSTRDYNEQFF